The 22 T cell receptor beta chains reported below all come from one sample, sequenced in a study of CD8+CD57+ T cells in acquired aplastic anemia. Both TCR beta VDJ combination and CDR3 sequence profiling were carried out. Genomic DNA was the template for this profiling. TCRdb itself ran the reads through MiXCR, one entry per CDR3 protein. The table includes 100,000 to 150,000 distinct CDR3 sequences, 45% to 60% detected once. Patients picked for sequencing had shown CD8+CD57+ cell expansion detected by flow cytometry. The source material was sorted CD4+, CD8+, or CD8+CD57+ T cells (not recorded which) from PBMCs. Every receptor here comes from a human donor with aplastic anemia.

The genes are TRBV3-1 and TRBJ1-4; TRBD1 matches at 10 bases. CDR3 size: 16 residues. V shed 6 bases and J 8 bases; nucleotides not matched to a gene: 12. The germline V gene encodes CDR1 LGHDT and CDR2 YNNKEL (reference sequence). The CDR3 here is CASSTGTGAFGEKLFF. CDR3 in DNA: TGTGCCAGCAGTACCGGGACAGGGGCCTTTGGAGAAAAACTGTTTTTT.

J is TRBJ1-2 and V is TRBV29-1; D remains unclear. The length of the CDR3 is 12 residues. The germline V gene has CDR1 SQVTM and CDR2 ANQGSEA. V dropped 0 bases and J dropped 4 bases, with 6 bases sitting between them. CDR3: CSVEEGSYGYTF. As DNA, the CDR3 is TGCAGCGTTGAAGAAGGCAGCTATGGCTACACCTTC.

This clonotype was observed a few times. The genes are TRBV25-1 and TRBJ1-6; D may be TRBD1 (5 bases). V was trimmed by 4 bases and J by 7 bases, leaving 8 bases between them. The CDR3 runs 13 residues. Germline CDR1 MGHDK, CDR2 SYGVNS. CDR3 amino acids: CASSVGGNSPLHF. The CDR3 DNA reads TGTGCCAGCAGTGTGGGGGGGAATTCACCCCTCCACTTT. The full variable domain, in which reference TRBV25-1 and TRBJ1-6 provide the parts outside the CDR3, is EADIYQTPRYLVIGTGKKITLECSQTMGHDKMYWYQQDPGMELHLIHYSYGVNSTEKGDLSSESTVSRIRTEHFPLTLESARPSHTSQYLCASSVGGNSPLHFGNGTRLTVT.

The sample holds a few counts of this clonotype. This chain links TRBV10-3 with TRBJ2-3; a possible D gene is TRBD2 (6 bases). Germline assignment: CDR1 ENHRY and CDR2 SYGVKD. The CDR3 totals 14 residues. Trimming stripped 9 bases from V and 5 bases from J, with 18 bases between. The CDR3 sequence is CAIRPGLAIDTQYF. As DNA, the CDR3 is TGTGCCATACGTCCGGGACTTGCCATAGATACGCAGTATTTT.

This chain joins TRBV20-1 and TRBJ2-3; tentatively, D is TRBD1 or TRBD2 (5 bases each). Germline values: CDR1 DFQATT, CDR2 SNEGSKA (reference sequence). The CDR3 sequence is 14 residues long. V was shortened by 4 bases and J by 0 bases, with 11 bases between the two germline ends. CDR3 residues: CSATGPPSTDTQYF. The CDR3 DNA follows: TGCAGTGCTACGGGACCACCTAGCACAGATACGCAGTATTTT.

The V and J genes are TRBV15 and TRBJ2-1; TRBD2 matches 13 bases. Trimming at V came to 6 bases and at J to 8 bases, leaving 13 bases not matched to a gene. This CDR3 region has 17 residues. Germline lookup yields CDR1 LNHNV and CDR2 YYDKDF (reference sequence). DNA for the CDR3: TGTGCCACCAGTGACCCTCGGACTAGCGGGGGTGGTCATGAGCAGTTCTTC. Translating gives CATSDPRTSGGGHEQFF.

The V and J genes are TRBV20-1 and TRBJ2-3, with 11 bases matching TRBD2. The CDR3 length is 14 residues. Germline V gene lookup returns CDR1 DFQATT and CDR2 SNEGSKA (reference sequence). The ends lost 6 bases at V and 6 bases at J; junction bases unmatched: 8. CDR3 sequence: CSAPSSGGSDTQYF. CDR3 bases: TGCAGTGCACCGTCTAGCGGGGGGTCCGATACGCAGTATTTT.

Many counts were recorded for this clonotype. J is TRBJ1-1 and V is TRBV7-6; the match to TRBD1 covers 8 bases. The CDR3 is 14 residues long. Germline CDR1 SGHVS, CDR2 FNYEAQ. Trimming at V came to 6 bases and at J to 1 base, leaving 4 bases not matched to a gene. CDR3 amino acids: CASSLGQANTEAFF. The CDR3 bases are TGTGCCAGCAGTCTGGGACAGGCGAACACTGAAGCTTTCTTT.

Remarks on this clonotype: Germline and junction disagree at one end, which may indicate a read error. The chain joins TRBV6-4 to TRBJ2-7; D may be TRBD2 (6 bases). CDR1 MRHNA and CDR2 SNTAGT come from the germline V gene. CDR3 size: 15 residues. The DNA for the CDR3 is TGTGCCAGCAGAGACTCGGACTACAGGTACCACGAGCAGTACTTC. Translation gives CASRDSDYRYHEQYF.

This clonotype was seen many times. The chain has TRBV7-3 and TRBJ2-3; the D call may be TRBD1 or TRBD2 (5 bases each). V lost 5 bases and J 2 bases, leaving 14 bases between the germline ends. The CDR3 contains 15 residues. Germline lookup yields CDR1 SGHTA and CDR2 FQGTGA. As DNA, the CDR3 is TGTGCCAGCAGCCCCGGGACGTTTCACACAGATACGCAGTATTTT. Its protein is CASSPGTFHTDTQYF.

V and J are TRBV5-1 and TRBJ2-7, with 7 bases aligning to TRBD2. After removal of 3 bases from V and 3 bases from J, the junction contained 9 bases not matched to a gene. The CDR3 totals 15 residues. Germline values: CDR1 SGHRS, CDR2 YFSETQ. The CDR3 bases are TGCGCCAGCAGCTCTGGACTAGGGGCGGGCTACGAGCAGTACTTC. Protein sequence: CASSSGLGAGYEQYF.

The rearrangement joins TRBV10-1 to TRBJ2-2; 8 bases align to TRBD2. The CDR3 spans 16 residues. The trim removed 0 bases at V and 6 bases at J, leaving 6 bases unmatched. The germline V gene encodes CDR1 WNHNN and CDR2 SYGVQD (reference sequence). For the CDR3, the DNA is TGCGCCAGCAGTGAGTCGGGAGCGGGAGCTTCCGGGGAGCTGTTTTTT. It translates to CASSESGAGASGELFF.

J is TRBJ1-5 and V is TRBV5-8; D remains unclear. Germline CDR1 reads SGHTS; CDR2 reads YDEGEE. This CDR3 has 15 residues. The V gene lost 1 base and the J gene lost 3 bases, with 11 bases spanning the gap. The CDR3 bases are TGTGCCAGCAGCTTGTCTGTCCTCTCCAATCAGCCCCAGCATTTT. Amino acid sequence: CASSLSVLSNQPQHF.

Note on this clonotype: The junction departs from the called germline gene at one end, perhaps through a read error. The chain has TRBV7-8 and TRBJ1-2; no clear D gene. Looked up from germline, CDR1 is SGHVS and CDR2 is FQNEAQ. This CDR3 region has 15 residues. CDR3 in DNA: TGTGTCAGCAGCTTGTGGACCCAGAAGGGCTATGGCTACACCTTC. This codes for CVSSLWTQKGYGYTF.

This clonotype was found a few times. This chain uses TRBV30 with TRBJ1-4, with TRBD1 matching 8 bases. J was trimmed by 8 bases and V by 7 bases; bases with no gene match: 9. Germline CDR1 reads GTSNPN; CDR2 reads SVGIG (reference sequence). The CDR3 totals 13 residues. The CDR3 spells CAFTTGAGEKLFF. In DNA form, the CDR3 reads TGTGCCTTTACGACAGGGGCAGGAGAAAAACTGTTTTTT. Using reference TRBV30 and TRBJ1-4 for the parts outside the CDR3, the full variable domain is SQTIHQWPATLVQPVGSPLSLECTVEGTSNPNLYWYRQAAGRGLQLLFYSVGIGQISSEVPQNLSASRPQDRQFILSSKKLLLSDSGFYLCAFTTGAGEKLFFGSGTQLSVL.

Remarks on this clonotype: Here the CDR3 omits its conserved ending phenylalanine or tryptophan, so a read error is the likely source. V usage is TRBV10-3 and J usage is TRBJ2-7; 7 nucleotides match TRBD1. From germline, CDR1 is ENHRY and CDR2 SYGVKD. After removal of 6 bases from V and 2 bases from J, the junction contained 10 bases not matched to a gene. The CDR3 has 15 residues. The CDR3 nucleotides read TGTGCCATCAGGGCCGGGACAGTTGCCACCTACGAGCAGTACTCC. Protein product: CAIRAGTVATYEQYS.

This clonotype turned up a few times. Germline and junction disagree at one end, which may indicate a read error. The chain uses TRBV7-7 and TRBJ2-5; 10 bases align to TRBD2. The CDR3 consists of 14 residues. Looked up from germline, CDR1 is SSHAT and CDR2 is FNYEAQ (reference sequence). CDR3 nucleotide sequence: TGTGCTAGCAGCTTAGCGGGGGGCCGGGAGACCCAGTACTTC. Its protein product is CASSLAGGRETQYF.

The CDR3 here is CATSRGGLGGGSPLHF. The CDR3, as DNA: TGTGCCACCAGCAGAGGGGGCCTCGGGGGAGGTTCACCCCTCCACTTT. The chain is built from TRBV15 and TRBJ1-6; possibly TRBD1 for D (5 bases). The V and J ends lost 1 base and 9 bases respectively, with 16 bases between them. CDR3 length equals 16 residues. From germline, CDR1 is LNHNV and CDR2 YYDKDF (reference sequence).

This clonotype was detected only a few times. The rearrangement links TRBV20-1 to TRBJ2-5, with 7 bases that match TRBD2. The CDR3 is 12 amino acids. In germline, CDR1 is DFQATT, CDR2 SNEGSKA (reference sequence). CDR3: CSAPGGQETQYF. In DNA, the CDR3 is TGCAGCGCCCCCGGGGGGCAAGAGACCCAGTACTTC.

The V call is TRBV7-9, the J call TRBJ2-7, with 10 bases fitting TRBD2. Germline CDR1 SEHNR, CDR2 FQNEAQ (reference sequence). This CDR3 region has 15 residues. Losses at the gene ends were 6 bases for V and 10 bases for J; bases not matched to a gene: 15. CDR3 nucleotide sequence: TGTGCCAGCAGTGTACTCCAAGCGGGAGGGGGGCAACAGTACTTC. Its protein product is CASSVLQAGGGQQYF.

About this clonotype itself: The conserved phenylalanine or tryptophan normally closing the CDR3 is absent here, so this likely arose from a read error. This chain links TRBV24-1 with TRBJ2-1; 7 bases align to TRBD1. V lost 11 bases to trimming and J lost 9 bases; unmatched junction nucleotides: 9. This CDR3 comprises 12 residues. Germline CDR1 is KGHDR and CDR2 is SFDVKD. For the CDR3, the DNA is TGTGCCATCGGGACAGCTATGGGTGAGCAGTTCTTA. It yields the protein CAIGTAMGEQFL.

This clonotype was picked up many times. V usage is TRBV5-5 and J usage is TRBJ2-5; D is undetermined. The CDR3 extends over 13 amino acids. From germline, CDR1 is SGHKS and CDR2 YYEKEE (reference sequence). Trimming stripped 1 base from V and 5 bases from J, with 9 bases between. The CDR3 region has the DNA TGTGCCAGCAGCTTGTGGGGTGCGGAGACCCAGTACTTC. Translated, it gives CASSLWGAETQYF. Full variable domain (outside the CDR3, taken from reference TRBV5-5 and TRBJ2-5): DAGVTQSPTHLIKTRGQQVTLRCSPISGHKSVSWYQQVLGQGPQFIFQYYEKEERGRGNFPDRFSARQFPNYSSELNVNALLLGDSALYLCASSLWGAETQYFGPGTRLLVL.